Described below is a single T cell receptor beta chain sequence and its context. From 5'RACE with constant-segment primers came TCR alpha and TCR beta cDNA libraries that carried sample barcodes and UMIs. TCRdb re-called the 5' RACE reads through MiXCR, storing one row per CDR3 protein. The sample comprises about 270,000 distinct CDR3 sequences, about a sixth of which are singletons, and roughly 23% rests with the top ten. This sample stems from a study of T-cell memory formation after mild COVID-19. This CDR3 has 13 residues. The ends were cut back, 3 bases at V and 1 base at J, with 7 bases in the middle. The germline V gene encodes CDR1 SGHRS and CDR2 YFSETQ.

The chain employs TRBV5-1 and TRBJ1-1; the D is unclear. The origin of this receptor is a man aged 18 to 35 who had mild COVID-19 (a few samples of this study predate the infection). Cell type and time point are not known. Sequences were obtained from PBMCs or a T cell subset sorted from them (not recorded which). In DNA form, the CDR3 reads TGCGCCAGCAGCTCTATAAAGAACACTGAAGCTTTCTTT. Translated, it gives CASSSIKNTEAFF.